These 20 T cell receptor beta chains were all obtained from the same sample, sequenced in a study of T cells in Graves' hyperthyroidism and ophthalmopathy (dated by TCRdb to between 2018 and 2020). Library preparation employed multiplex PCR. Sequencing took place on an Illumina HiSeq 2000. TCR beta CDR3 regions were amplified from RNA transcripts. For the first round of RT-PCR on the TCR CDR3, the HTBI primer set was used together with the Qiagen OneStep RT-PCR kit. The public reads were reprocessed in TCRdb via fastp at Q25 and MiXCR, keeping in-frame beta chains. Each CDR3 protein gets just one entry, which takes the most common genes and DNA from the rows behind it. This sample lists around 700,000 distinct CDR3 sequences; around a sixth were detected once. The ten largest clonotypes hold 16% of the sample. Sequences were obtained from blood. These receptors were taken from a woman between 45 and 65 years old with Graves' hyperthyroidism that later progressed to Graves' ophthalmopathy.

This clonotype turned up a few times. In nucleotides, the CDR3 is TGTGCCAGCAGCCCTCTTTTAAGGGTAACTAATGAAAAACTGTTTTTT. It is translated as CASSPLLRVTNEKLFF. The chain is built from TRBV11-2 and TRBJ1-4; D remains unclear. The CDR3 loop spans 16 amino acids. The germline gives CDR1 SGHAT, CDR2 FQNNGV. With 5 bases removed from V and 1 base from J, the gap between germline ends came to 14 bases.

The table lists this clonotype with a few counts. The genes are TRBV2 and TRBJ2-7; the D gene could be TRBD1 or TRBD2 (5 bases each). Germline V gene sequence: CDR1 SNHLY, CDR2 FYNNEI. This CDR3 spans 12 amino acids. V was cut by 10 bases and J by 0 bases, with 10 bases left in between. CDR3 nucleotides: TGTGCCACCCGGGACGACTCCTACGAGCAGTACTTC. It codes for CATRDDSYEQYF.

This clonotype came up many times. The chain couples TRBV7-9 to TRBJ1-1; unclear D gene. In germline, CDR1 is SEHNR, CDR2 FQNEAQ (reference sequence). Between the trimmed V and J ends, which lost 8 bases and 3 bases, there was a span of 7 bases. The CDR3 spans 11 residues. The CDR3 loop reads CASSVDTEAFF. CDR3 DNA: TGTGCCAGCTCAGTGGACACTGAAGCTTTCTTT. The full variable domain, in which reference TRBV7-9 and TRBJ1-1 provide the parts outside the CDR3, is DTGVSQNPRHKITKRGQNVTFRCDPISEHNRLYWYRQTLGQGPEFLTYFQNEAQLEKSRLLSDRFSAERPKGSFSTLEIQRTEQGDSAMYLCASSVDTEAFFGQGTRLTVV.

This clonotype was detected only a few times. This chain joins TRBV27 and TRBJ2-7; D assignment may be TRBD1 or TRBD2 (5 bases each). Trimming stripped 5 bases from V and 3 bases from J, with 23 bases between. There are 17 residues in the CDR3. Germline CDR1 MNHEY, CDR2 SMNVEV (reference sequence). The CDR3 sequence: CASSKFGQVGPVYEQYF. In DNA form, the CDR3 reads TGTGCCAGCAGTAAGTTTGGTCAAGTGGGACCAGTCTACGAGCAGTACTTC.

Remarks on this clonotype: One end of the junction fails to match germline, which may point to a read error. The chain links TRBV6-1 to TRBJ2-2; D call uncertain. Germline V gene data show CDR1 as MNHNS and CDR2 as SASEGT. This CDR3 contains 16 residues. CDR3 DNA: TGTGCCAGCAGCGAAGCCTCGGTTTTGAACACCGGGGAGCTGTTTTTT. Its protein is CASSEASVLNTGELFF.

This chain joins TRBV27 and TRBJ2-2, with D maybe TRBD1 (6 bases). The length of the CDR3 is 18 residues. In germline, CDR1 is MNHEY, CDR2 SMNVEV (reference sequence). V was cut by 5 bases and J by 5 bases, with 24 bases left in between. The CDR3 sequence is CASSPVWELIQGTGELFF. In DNA form, the CDR3 reads TGTGCCAGCAGTCCTGTCTGGGAATTAATACAGGGTACCGGGGAGCTGTTTTTT.

This clonotype was seen more than once but under ten times. V is TRBV5-1 and J is TRBJ1-3, with D possibly TRBD1 on 5 matching bases. There are 15 residues in the CDR3. V lost 0 bases and J 4 bases, leaving 11 bases between the germline ends. Germline V gene lookup returns CDR1 SGHRS and CDR2 YFSETQ. CDR3 region: CASSLAWDPGNTIYF. The CDR3 coding sequence is TGCGCCAGCAGCTTGGCCTGGGACCCGGGAAACACCATATATTTT.

The chain employs TRBV14 and TRBJ2-7; 9 bases fit TRBD1. The CDR3 sequence is 17 residues long. J gave up 5 bases and V 0 bases, and 11 bases lay outside the gene matches. CDR1 is SGHDN, CDR2 FVKESK, per germline. This CDR3 is CASSQDVGGQGPDEQYF. CDR3 bases: TGTGCCAGCAGCCAAGACGTTGGGGGACAGGGTCCTGACGAGCAGTACTTC.

About this clonotype: One end of the junction is discordant with germline, which a read error may explain. V and J are TRBV6-1 and TRBJ2-7; 8 nucleotides align to TRBD2. CDR1 and CDR2 (germline): MNHNS, SASEGT. This CDR3 is 14 amino acids long. The CDR3 bases are TGTGCCAGCTGCCGCGGGAGGACCAGCTACGAGCGGTACTTC. Residues: CASCRGRTSYERYF.

This clonotype was observed at least ten times. The chain links TRBV3-1 to TRBJ1-3; no reliable D call. The V gene's germline CDR1 is LGHDT and CDR2 YNNKEL (reference sequence). V was shortened by 0 bases and J by 2 bases, with 8 bases between the two germline ends. The CDR3 length is 15 residues. The CDR3 reads CASSQDPGTGNTIYF. Written as DNA, the CDR3 is TGTGCCAGCAGCCAAGATCCGGGAACTGGAAACACCATATATTTT.

The rearrangement joins TRBV7-9 to TRBJ2-6, with 7 bases matching TRBD1. The trim removed 9 bases at V and 0 bases at J, leaving 5 bases unmatched. The CDR3 has 15 amino acids. In germline, CDR1 is SEHNR, CDR2 FQNEAQ (reference sequence). The CDR3 reads CARGQLNSGANVLTF. The DNA for the CDR3 is TGTGCCAGGGGACAGCTAAACTCTGGGGCCAACGTCCTGACTTTC.

This clonotype was detected ten times or more. The chain has TRBV3-1 and TRBJ1-2; D unclear. Trimming shortened V by 0 bases and J by 4 bases, and 6 bases separated the two germline ends. Germline V CDR1 and CDR2: LGHDT, YNNKEL (reference sequence). This CDR3 is 13 amino acids long. The CDR3 is CASSQDWTYGYTF. The CDR3 coding sequence is TGTGCCAGCAGCCAAGATTGGACCTATGGCTACACCTTC. Based on the CDR3 plus reference TRBV3-1 and TRBJ1-2, the full variable domain is DTAVSQTPKYLVTQMGNDKSIKCEQNLGHDTMYWYKQDSKKFLKIMFSYNNKELIINETVPNRFSPKSPDKAHLNLHINSLELGDSAVYFCASSQDWTYGYTFGSGTRLTVV.

This clonotype has only a few counts. This chain uses TRBV27 with TRBJ1-1; D gene uncertain. V was pared by 11 bases and J by 5 bases, with 12 bases between. Germline V gene sequence: CDR1 MNHEY, CDR2 SMNVEV (reference sequence). There are 11 residues in the CDR3. This chain's CDR3 is CAVNRGTEAFF. The CDR3 DNA sequence: TGTGCCGTGAACCGGGGAACTGAAGCTTTCTTT.

A single count supports this clonotype. The gene calls are TRBV5-1 and TRBJ2-5; D is uncertain. CDR3 size: 15 residues. Germline assignment: CDR1 SGHRS and CDR2 YFSETQ. Deletions cut 4 bases from V and 5 bases from J, with 18 bases between. DNA of the CDR3: TGCGCCAGCAGCAACCCGGGCTCCGGAAGGGAGACCCAGTACTTC. It codes for CASSNPGSGRETQYF.

The genes are TRBV7-8 and TRBJ2-7; the match to TRBD1 covers 12 bases. Germline assignment: CDR1 SGHVS and CDR2 FQNEAQ. The CDR3 has 15 residues. V was pared by 5 bases and J by 7 bases, with 9 bases of the junction left unmatched. The CDR3 loop reads CASSPGQGASNEQYF. The CDR3 DNA reads as TGTGCCAGCAGCCCGGGACAGGGGGCATCAAATGAGCAGTACTTC.

This clonotype was seen repeatedly, ten times or more. The V gene is TRBV6-1, the J gene TRBJ2-5; possibly TRBD1 or TRBD2 for D (5 bases each). The CDR3 runs to 15 residues. The germline V gene has CDR1 MNHNS and CDR2 SASEGT. V gave up 6 bases and J gave up 5 bases, with 19 bases separating them. The CDR3 is CASSGPYEGRETQYF. As DNA, the CDR3 is TGTGCCAGCAGCGGTCCCTATGAGGGGCGGGAGACCCAGTACTTC.

This clonotype was counted a few times. The V call is TRBV11-2, the J call TRBJ2-1, with D perhaps TRBD2 (6 bases). CDR3 length equals 15 residues. Trimming took off 3 bases at V and 4 bases at J, with 13 bases between the two ends. The germline gives CDR1 SGHAT, CDR2 FQNNGV. This CDR3 is CASSFDLRGYNEQFF. The CDR3 nucleotides are TGTGCCAGCAGCTTCGACTTGCGGGGATACAATGAGCAGTTCTTC.

V usage is TRBV4-1 and J usage is TRBJ2-7; D may match TRBD1 or TRBD2 (5 bases each). Trimming cost V 5 bases and J 2 bases, with 13 bases left between them. Germline CDR1 reads MGHRA; CDR2 reads YSYEKL. The CDR3 sequence is 14 residues long. The DNA of the CDR3 is TGCGCCAGCAGCGAAGCCGGGACGACCTACGAGCAGTACTTC. It specifies CASSEAGTTYEQYF.

This clonotype has a count of ten or more. The chain links TRBV6-1 to TRBJ1-5; maybe TRBD1 (5 bases). The CDR3 has 16 amino acids. V was shortened by 5 bases and J by 4 bases, with 18 bases between the two germline ends. Germline loops: CDR1 MNHNS, CDR2 SASEGT. CDR3 region: CASSRAYTGDNQPQHF. The CDR3, as DNA: TGTGCCAGCAGTCGAGCATATACAGGAGATAATCAGCCCCAGCATTTT.

The CDR3 sequence is CASSVEDYYNEQFF. CDR3 coding DNA: TGTGCCAGCAGCGTAGAAGATTACTACAATGAGCAGTTCTTC. The rearrangement links TRBV9 to TRBJ2-1, with D uncertain. Between the trimmed V and J ends, which lost 0 bases and 3 bases, there was a span of 7 bases. In germline, CDR1 is SGDLS, CDR2 YYNGEE. The CDR3 loop spans 14 amino acids.